The 3 T cell receptor beta chains below were found in one sample sequenced in a study of shared clonotypes between healthy human individuals. Profiled with immunoSEQ multiplex PCR; TCRdb holds only in-frame clones, not every one. The sample consists of some 2 million clones, around 95% of them appearing once. Sequencing was performed on naive CD4+ T cells sorted from blood. Subset defined: CD45RA+ positively selected. These receptors came from a man between 18 and 29 years old in good health.

The chain is built from TRBV7-3 and TRBJ1-1; D gene unclear. The germline V and J ends were trimmed by 7 bases and 5 bases, with 14 bases remaining between them. Germline loops: CDR1 SGHTA, CDR2 FQGTGA. The CDR3 covers 13 residues. The CDR3 sequence: CASKAGLGTEAFF. The CDR3 DNA reads as TGTGCCAGCAAGGCAGGACTGGGTACTGAAGCTTTCTTT.

The rearrangement links TRBV30 to TRBJ2-1; D is perhaps TRBD1 (6 bases). The CDR3 sequence is 16 residues long. Trimming removed 0 bases from V and 0 bases from J, with 12 bases in between. The germline V gene encodes CDR1 GTSNPN and CDR2 SVGIG (reference sequence). CDR3 coding DNA: TGTGCCTGGAGTGTACTAAGGGGGAGCTCCTACAATGAGCAGTTCTTC. It translates to CAWSVLRGSSYNEQFF.

The chain has TRBV11-2 and TRBJ1-4; tentative D call: TRBD1 (5 bases). V was pared by 5 bases and J by 4 bases, with 11 bases between. This CDR3 region has 14 residues. The germline gives CDR1 SGHAT, CDR2 FQNNGV. DNA for the CDR3: TGTGCCAGCAGCCCCGGGACGCATAATGAAAAACTGTTTTTT. Its protein is CASSPGTHNEKLFF.